This TCR beta chain came from a study of blood T cell repertoires in COVID-19 (dated by TCRdb to the early 2020s). Study-wide context: Samples covering the acute and convalescent phases of COVID-19 were provided by collaborators in the United States, Italy and Spain. Where HLA class I and class II types were available, the types were taken from metadata supplied by the sample provider, not from assay-based typing. The repertoires were made available in a free public database intended to serve as a resource for research on the immune response to SARS-CoV-2. The material from the prospective study consisted of cDNA or gDNA derived from T cells, B-cell-depleted T cells, or PBMCs. The samples were drawn from the first 160 participants of the ongoing ImmuneRACE study and from 950 to 1,500 subjects provided by 6 global collaborators. Sample metadata almost always included a de-identified subject ID, COVID-19 status, age in years and sex. Subjects who had been exposed to COVID-19, were actively infected with it, or had recovered from it provided the deeply sampled blood TCRbeta repertoires that made up the dataset. Results the study describes overall, beyond this receptor: The quantity of clinical and demographic metadata differed by source and by participant and was supplied without curation.

Comment on this clone: No cognate antigen has been identified for it. One base away there is no much larger clone; base qualities are not given.

The germline V gene specifies MDHEN as CDR1 and SYDVKM as CDR2. V is cut by 5 bases and J by 1 base, and the space between the germline ends is 21 bases. Measured from the cysteine to the phenylalanine, the CDR3 is 18 residues long. Only CDR3 DNA is held: 54 bases, read in frame from base 1. TCRbeta CDR3 regions were amplified from genomic DNA by means of the immunoSEQ Assay, a bias-controlled multiplex PCR. On the authors' methods: The number of nucleated cells in each sample was estimated from the amplification of reference gene primers within the assay. To quantify the absolute abundance of each unique TCRbeta CDR3 rearrangement, sequence reads were collapsed and filtered. Productive Simpson clonality was computed per sample as the square root of Simpson's diversity index over productive rearrangements. Sourced from immuneACCESS, this table was stored by TCRdb with only in-frame sequences that have V and J called. A share of the clones is absent; for the studies checked, an unresolved V gene accounts for under half, and the remainder has no known explanation. V, J and clone size derive from that table, while D and trimming were established from the DNA sequence. The sample table lists about 160,000 clones, over 90% of them with a count of one. Just under 2% of the sample lies in the top ten.

At one collaborating source in Seattle, patients were enrolled during active infection and were followed longitudinally through the course of disease. Collaborating institutions collected whole blood in K2EDTA tubes following their own protocols. For TCRbeta analysis, collaborator samples were shipped as frozen whole blood, as isolated PBMCs, or as DNA extracted from either sample type. The chain employs TRBV28 and TRBJ1-5; the D segment could be TRBD1, given 5 matching bases. The clonotype was recovered from a woman aged 60-75 years with COVID-19, enrolled during active disease. Input material: peripheral blood. The CDR3 sequence is CASSPIQGGLGSNQPQHF. In nucleotides, the sequence is TGTGCCAGCAGTCCAATTCAGGGAGGCTTAGGGAGCAATCAGCCCCAGCATTTT.